This TCR beta chain was observed in a study of human T cells and chemical hapten exposure. Overall study: Scalp application of diphenylcyclopropenone was performed weekly in patients across the entire approximately 24-week study.

The time point was: patch test 3, about 24 weeks after DPC sensitization. The treatment denotes: therapeutic diphenylcyclopropenone sensitization with weekly scalp DPC. Each donor was an alopecia patient between 18 and 70 years of age who qualified for DPC. As processed by the authors: Counts of TCRs in each sample centred on a median of around 100,000 and extended from approximately 20,000 to 700,000. One entry per CDR3 protein, called by TCRdb with MiXCR from the RACE reads. These V and J calls are TCRdb output, not the study's own analysis. The sample lists around 85,000 distinct CDR3 sequences, 13% occurring once. This clonotype was seen more than once but under ten times. The CDR3 length is 17 residues. Trimming took 2 bases from V and 2 from J; bases not matched to a gene: 8. Germline values: CDR1 SNHLY, CDR2 FYNNEI.

The V call is TRBV2, the J call TRBJ2-7, with 11 positions matching TRBD2. Sequences were derived from whole blood, sampled in connection with sensitization to the hapten diphenylcyclopropenone (DPC). The sequence came from a woman aged 50 to 60 with alopecia areata. Some clones in this sample may be carry-over from other donors' samples. The CDR3 here is CASSEIGGTSGTYEQYF. DNA for the CDR3: TGTGCCAGCAGTGAAATTGGCGGGACTAGCGGTACCTACGAGCAGTACTTC.